This T cell receptor (beta chain) comes out of a study of PD-1 blockade in mismatch repair-deficient tumors. Looking at the study overall: Patients had eleven to twelve mismatch repair-deficient cancer types, all previously treated and progressing.

General study findings and limits: Rapid post-treatment expansion, then contraction, generally preceding radiologic response, marked tumor-resident clones.

TCRs were sequenced from a few patients responding to pembrolizumab. For this clone: What it binds is not known.

Some clones are missing from TCRdb's copy, which holds only in-frame ones; the method was immunoSEQ multiplex PCR. This table holds 120,000 or so clones, roughly 90% found once. Trimming removed 7 bases from V and 6 bases from J; junction bases left unmatched: 9. The CDR3 consists of 14 residues. The germline V gene encodes CDR1 LNHDA and CDR2 SQIVND (reference sequence). The V and J genes are TRBV19 and TRBJ1-5; TRBD1 matches 7 bases. The origin of this receptor is an adult with mismatch repair-deficient cancer. The source material was peripheral blood, sampled approximately 69 weeks after starting pembrolizumab. The CDR3 here is CASKSGQRFQPQHF. The CDR3, as DNA: TGTGCCAGTAAGTCGGGACAGCGGTTTCAGCCCCAGCATTTT.